Here is one TCR beta chain with its context. The data stem from a study of blood T cell repertoires in COVID-19. The repertoire was sequenced with immunoSEQ multiplex PCR; TCRdb's copy has only in-frame clones and lacks some. The sample shows over 150,000 clones, over 80% of them seen only once. CDR3 size: 13 residues. Germline CDR1 is SGHTA and CDR2 is FQGNSA. The V and J ends lost 5 bases and 5 bases, in that order; junction bases with no gene match: 6. The receptor's source is a woman aged 55-69 years with acute or convalescent COVID-19. The J gene is TRBJ2-7, the V gene TRBV7-2; 7 bases are a match to TRBD1. Sequencing was done on a sample of peripheral blood. CDR3 region: CASSENRGHEQYF. CDR3 bases: TGTGCCAGCAGCGAAAACAGGGGCCACGAGCAGTACTTC.